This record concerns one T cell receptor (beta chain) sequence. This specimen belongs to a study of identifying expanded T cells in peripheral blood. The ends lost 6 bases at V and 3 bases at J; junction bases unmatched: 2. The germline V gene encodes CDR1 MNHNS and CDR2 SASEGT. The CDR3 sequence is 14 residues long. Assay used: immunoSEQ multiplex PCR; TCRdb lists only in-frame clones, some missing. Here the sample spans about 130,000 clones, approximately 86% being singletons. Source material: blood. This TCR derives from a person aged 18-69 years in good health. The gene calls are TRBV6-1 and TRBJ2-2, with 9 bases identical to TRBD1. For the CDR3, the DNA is TGTGCCAGCAGCTGGGACAGGGACACCGGGGAGCTGTTTTTT. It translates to CASSWDRDTGELFF.